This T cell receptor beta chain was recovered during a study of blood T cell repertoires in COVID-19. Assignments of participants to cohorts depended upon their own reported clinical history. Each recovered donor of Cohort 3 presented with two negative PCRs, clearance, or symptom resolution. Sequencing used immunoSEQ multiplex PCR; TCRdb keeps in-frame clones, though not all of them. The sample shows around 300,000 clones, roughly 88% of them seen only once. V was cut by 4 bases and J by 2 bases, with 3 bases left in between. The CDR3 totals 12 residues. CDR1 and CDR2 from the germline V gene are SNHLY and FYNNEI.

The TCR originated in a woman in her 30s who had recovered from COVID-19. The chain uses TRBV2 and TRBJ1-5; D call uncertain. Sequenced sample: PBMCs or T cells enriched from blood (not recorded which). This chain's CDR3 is CASSAGNQPQHF. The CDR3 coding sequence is TGTGCCAGCAGTGCAGGCAATCAGCCCCAGCATTTT. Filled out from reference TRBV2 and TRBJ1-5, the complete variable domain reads EPEVTQTPSHQVTQMGQEVILRCVPISNHLYFYWYRQILGQKVEFLVSFYNNEISEKSEIFDDQFSVERPDGSNFTLKIRSTKLEDSAMYFCASSAGNQPQHFGDGTRLSIL.